The present T cell receptor beta chain was sequenced within a study of T-cell reconstitution after alpha-beta-depleted transplantation in children. It was with unique molecular identifiers that the TCRbeta library was prepared. TCRdb processed the PCR reads anew with MiXCR; each CDR3 protein has one entry. The table lists 380,000 or so distinct CDR3 sequences, about 14% of them singletons. Germline CDR1 LGHNA, CDR2 YNFKEQ. CDR3 length equals 13 residues. V shed 4 bases and J shed 0 bases, with 3 bases lying between them. Many counts were recorded for this clonotype. The chain carries TRBV4-2 and TRBJ2-2, with D unresolved. Sequenced here: PBMCs, sampled from the stem cell graft. The TCR was taken from a human donor who donated a stem cell graft to a child with Fanconi anemia. The CDR3 here is CASSPTNTGELFF. The CDR3 DNA follows: TGTGCCAGCAGCCCTACGAACACCGGGGAGCTGTTTTTT.